Following are 7 T cell receptor beta chains from one sample sequenced in a study of blood T cell repertoires in COVID-19. Clones were read by immunoSEQ multiplex PCR, and TCRdb kept only the in-frame ones, dropping some. Of 380,000 or so clones listed, 70% to 90% were seen once; the top ten hold around 2%. The specimen sequenced was PBMCs or T cells enriched from blood (not recorded which). These receptors all come from a woman aged 40 to 55 with acute COVID-19.

The chain joins TRBV5-1 to TRBJ2-2; possibly TRBD1 for D (5 bases). V was pared by 0 bases and J by 7 bases, with 13 bases between. This CDR3 comprises 15 residues. Germline assignment: CDR1 SGHRS and CDR2 YFSETQ. The CDR3 loop reads CASSLVRATNGELFF. The CDR3 bases are TGCGCCAGCAGCTTGGTCAGGGCTACTAACGGGGAGCTGTTTTTT.

The chain couples TRBV7-2 to TRBJ2-7, with 8 positions matching TRBD1. The germline V gene encodes CDR1 SGHTA and CDR2 FQGNSA. Trimming removed 8 bases from V and 0 bases from J; junction bases left unmatched: 9. CDR3 length equals 15 residues. CDR3 DNA: TGTGCCAGCCAGGGACAGGCTTTAATCTCCTACGAGCAGTACTTC. It yields the protein CASQGQALISYEQYF.

This chain links TRBV5-1 with TRBJ2-5; maybe TRBD2 (6 bases). V was trimmed by 0 bases and J by 5 bases, leaving 11 bases between them. CDR3 length: 14 amino acids. Germline CDR1 is SGHRS and CDR2 is YFSETQ. The CDR3 DNA follows: TGCGCCAGCAGCTTGGTCGACGGAGGGGAGACCCAGTACTTC. Protein product: CASSLVDGGETQYF.

V and J are TRBV5-8 and TRBJ2-6, with D unclear. CDR1 is SGHTS, CDR2 YDEGEE, per germline. Trimming pared 2 bases from V and 0 bases from J, leaving 6 bases between. There are 15 residues in the CDR3. The CDR3 spells CASSFFHSGANVLTF. As DNA, the CDR3 is TGTGCCAGCAGCTTTTTCCACTCTGGGGCCAACGTCCTGACTTTC.

This chain connects TRBV19 to TRBJ1-5; D is unresolved. Germline V lookup: CDR1 LNHDA, CDR2 SQIVND (reference sequence). The CDR3 is made up of 13 amino acids. V was pared by 5 bases and J by 4 bases, with 9 bases between. CDR3 in amino acids: CASSWERNQPQHF. The CDR3 bases are TGTGCCAGTAGTTGGGAGAGGAATCAGCCCCAGCATTTT. The full variable domain, its missing parts supplied by reference TRBV19 and TRBJ1-5, is DGGITQSPKYLFRKEGQNVTLSCEQNLNHDAMYWYRQDPGQGLRLIYYSQIVNDFQKGDIAEGYSVSREKKESFPLTVTSAQKNPTAFYLCASSWERNQPQHFGDGTRLSIL.

The chain joins TRBV5-1 to TRBJ2-1; 7 bases fit TRBD1. The germline gives CDR1 SGHRS, CDR2 YFSETQ. With 2 bases clipped from V and 5 bases from J, the junction kept 7 bases outside the gene matches. This CDR3 comprises 15 residues. The CDR3 DNA follows: TGCGCCAGCAGCTTCACGTCACAGGGGCACAATGAGCAGTTCTTC. This encodes CASSFTSQGHNEQFF. Full variable domain (missing parts from reference TRBV5-1 and TRBJ2-1): KAGVTQTPRYLIKTRGQQVTLSCSPISGHRSVSWYQQTPGQGLQFLFEYFSETQRNKGNFPGRFSGRQFSNSRSEMNVSTLELGDSALYLCASSFTSQGHNEQFFGPGTRLTVL.

The J gene is TRBJ2-3, the V gene TRBV9, with 13 bases fitting TRBD2. The germline gives CDR1 SGDLS, CDR2 YYNGEE. The CDR3 totals 18 residues. After removal of 3 bases from V and 1 base from J, the junction contained 8 bases not matched to a gene. The CDR3 loop reads CASSEGLAGAPRTDTQYF. CDR3 coding DNA: TGTGCCAGCAGCGAAGGACTAGCGGGGGCCCCGCGCACAGATACGCAGTATTTT.